This T cell receptor (beta chain) is drawn from a study of T cells in Graves' hyperthyroidism and ophthalmopathy. In patients aged 18 to 65, hyperthyroidism was newly diagnosed, with duration under 2 months. Exclusions: uncontrolled infection, other autoimmune disease, pregnancy, lactation. An approximately 10 ml volume of fresh peripheral blood provided the PBMCs. This clonotype was detected ten times or more. Its antigen is unknown. CDR1 and CDR2 from the germline V gene are SGHRS and YFSETQ. Trimming pared 2 bases from V and 0 bases from J, leaving 11 bases between. This CDR3 has 15 amino acids. Findings and limits, study-wide: Onset of ophthalmopathy came a median approximately 6.9 months after the model predicted it.

TCR beta CDR3 sequences were amplified from RNA transcripts. First-round RT-PCR of the TCR CDR3 relied on the HTBI primer set. A single record per CDR3 protein comes from TCRdb applying MiXCR to the multiplex PCR reads. The sample has roughly 510,000 distinct CDR3 sequences, about 20% seen once. The TCR was taken from a man aged 18-30 years with Graves' hyperthyroidism. The rearrangement uses TRBV5-1 and TRBJ1-2; D unresolved. The sequenced sample consisted of blood. The CDR3, as DNA: TGCGCCAGCAGCTTCTCCAGGCAGGCTAACTATGGCTACACCTTC. Protein: CASSFSRQANYGYTF.